Shown below are 16 T cell receptor beta chains from a single sample sequenced in a study of blood T cell repertoires in COVID-19. Produced via immunoSEQ multiplex PCR; TCRdb's table is partial and in-frame only. The data show approximately 150,000 clones, 89% seen once. The sample comprised peripheral blood. These receptors came from a human donor in a cohort sampled during active COVID-19.

This clone was observed a handful of times. The V call is TRBV7-9, the J call TRBJ1-2; D gene ambiguous. CDR3 length: 14 amino acids. The V gene lost 4 bases and the J gene lost 4 bases, with 13 bases spanning the gap. In germline, CDR1 is SEHNR, CDR2 FQNEAQ (reference sequence). The CDR3 loop is CASSSGEGSYGYTF. The CDR3 DNA follows: TGTGCCAGCAGCTCAGGAGAGGGTAGCTATGGCTACACCTTC.

The J gene is TRBJ1-4, the V gene TRBV6-5; D unclear. The germline V and J ends were trimmed by 7 bases and 2 bases, with 14 bases remaining between them. CDR3 length: 15 residues. CDR1 and CDR2 from the germline V gene are MNHEY and SVGAGI. CDR3 nucleotide sequence: TGTGCCAGCAATGCCGTTGGAGGGACTAATGAAAAACTGTTTTTT. Translating gives CASNAVGGTNEKLFF.

Only a few counts were recorded for this clone. The genes are TRBV27 and TRBJ2-1; a weak D match, TRBD2 (7 bases). The ends were cut back, 1 base at V and 10 bases at J, with 14 bases in the middle. Germline V gene lookup returns CDR1 MNHEY and CDR2 SMNVEV (reference sequence). The CDR3 loop spans 14 amino acids. This CDR3 is CASSLYRGAYEQFF. In nucleotides, the CDR3 is TGTGCCAGCAGTTTATACCGGGGGGCTTACGAGCAGTTCTTC.

The genes are TRBV19 and TRBJ1-2; TRBD1 is a possible D gene (6 bases). CDR3 length equals 14 residues. Germline CDR1 is LNHDA and CDR2 is SQIVND (reference sequence). Trimming took 4 bases from V and 6 from J, leaving 15 bases between them. This CDR3 is CASSTTRGRDGYTF. In DNA, the CDR3 is TGTGCCAGTAGTACCACCAGGGGCCGAGATGGCTACACCTTC.

The J gene is TRBJ2-6, the V gene TRBV5-1; TRBD1 aligns across 10 bases. Per germline, CDR1 SGHRS and CDR2 YFSETQ. This CDR3 comprises 17 residues. V was clipped by 2 bases and J by 0 bases; unmatched bases: 2. The CDR3 spells CASSFGTGVSGANVLTF. For the CDR3, the DNA is TGCGCCAGCAGCTTCGGGACAGGGGTCTCTGGGGCCAACGTCCTGACTTTC.

A word on this clone: One end of the junction does not line up with germline, which may come from a read error. This sequence joins TRBV4-3 and TRBJ1-1; D call uncertain. CDR1 and CDR2 (germline): LGHNA, YSLEER. CDR3 length equals 13 residues. The CDR3 nucleotides read TGCGCCAGCAGCCACCGAGGGAACCCTGAAGCTTTCTTT. This gives the protein CASSHRGNPEAFF.

This clone was found once. The chain combines TRBV4-2 with TRBJ2-1; D possibly corresponds to TRBD2 (6 bases). The CDR3 sequence is 17 residues long. Trimming took off 0 bases at V and 4 bases at J, with 16 bases between the two ends. CDR1 is LGHNA, CDR2 YNFKEQ, per germline. Here the CDR3 reads CASSQEISGSLYNEQFF. In DNA, the CDR3 is TGTGCCAGCAGCCAAGAGATTAGCGGTTCGTTGTACAATGAGCAGTTCTTC.

The chain is built from TRBV4-2 and TRBJ2-3; 11 bases are a match to TRBD2. The CDR3 has 16 amino acids. V was pared by 2 bases and J by 3 bases, with 4 bases of the junction left unmatched. The germline gives CDR1 LGHNA, CDR2 YNFKEQ. As DNA, the CDR3 is TGTGCCAGCAGCCAAATAGCGGGGGGGGCGACAGATACGCAGTATTTT. Translation gives CASSQIAGGATDTQYF.

The rearrangement joins TRBV7-2 to TRBJ1-6, with a tentative D call TRBD1 (5 bases). The CDR3 length is 15 residues. From germline, CDR1 is SGHTA and CDR2 FQGNSA. The V end was cut by 6 bases, the J end by 6 bases, with 15 bases between. CDR3 sequence reads: CASSPGRGSNSPLHF. CDR3 sequence (DNA): TGTGCCAGCAGTCCAGGTCGGGGGTCTAATTCACCCCTCCACTTT.

V gene TRBV5-6 combines with J gene TRBJ1-2; D might be TRBD1 (5 bases). V lost 0 bases and J 8 bases, leaving 14 bases between the germline ends. The CDR3 runs 14 residues. Germline V gene data show CDR1 as SGHDT and CDR2 as YYEEEE. The CDR3 region is CASSLVPGTQGYTF. The CDR3 DNA sequence: TGTGCCAGCAGCTTGGTTCCCGGGACTCAAGGCTACACCTTC.

This rearrangement joins TRBV4-3 to TRBJ2-7; TRBD1 might be the D (5 bases). Germline V lookup: CDR1 LGHNA, CDR2 YSLEER. V was trimmed by 0 bases and J by 3 bases, leaving 21 bases between them. The CDR3 has 18 amino acids. The CDR3 region is CASSQDRKGHLPHYEQYF. CDR3 in DNA: TGCGCCAGCAGCCAAGATAGGAAGGGGCACCTGCCTCACTACGAGCAGTACTTC.

The chain carries TRBV4-1 and TRBJ2-5; D not resolved. This CDR3 comprises 15 residues. Germline assignment: CDR1 MGHRA and CDR2 YSYEKL. Trimming took off 0 bases at V and 5 bases at J, with 13 bases between the two ends. This CDR3 reads CASSQDRHSQETQYF. CDR3 DNA sequence: TGCGCCAGCAGCCAAGATCGTCACAGTCAGGAGACCCAGTACTTC.

The chain recombines TRBV6-5 with TRBJ1-2; the match to TRBD1 covers 8 bases. V was pared by 6 bases and J by 5 bases, with 5 bases of the junction left unmatched. The CDR3 loop spans 13 amino acids. The germline gives CDR1 MNHEY, CDR2 SVGAGI. For the CDR3, the DNA is TGTGCCAGCAGCCCCGGGACAGGATATGGCTACACCTTC. Protein: CASSPGTGYGYTF.

In its sample, this clone was seen a few times. The gene calls are TRBV20-1 and TRBJ1-4; maybe TRBD1 (6 bases). Trimming stripped 3 bases from V and 7 bases from J, with 12 bases between. The CDR3 has 13 residues. CDR1 is DFQATT, CDR2 SNEGSKA, per germline (reference sequence). DNA of the CDR3: TGCAGTGCTAGTGGCAGGGGAGCTGAAAAACTGTTTTTT. This translates into CSASGRGAEKLFF.

V usage is TRBV2 and J usage is TRBJ2-7; 9 positions match TRBD1. Trimming removed 5 bases from V and 3 bases from J; junction bases left unmatched: 11. Germline V lookup: CDR1 SNHLY, CDR2 FYNNEI. The CDR3 is made up of 16 amino acids. The CDR3 DNA is TGTGCCAGCAGTCCGGACTGGGACAGGGTTGTCTACGAGCAGTACTTC. Translation: CASSPDWDRVVYEQYF. The entire variable domain, with the rest obtained from reference TRBV2 and TRBJ2-7, is as follows: EPEVTQTPSHQVTQMGQEVILRCVPISNHLYFYWYRQILGQKVEFLVSFYNNEISEKSEIFDDQFSVERPDGSNFTLKIRSTKLEDSAMYFCASSPDWDRVVYEQYFGPGTRLTVT.

This clone has a single count. The CDR3 coding sequence is TGTGCCAGTAGTATTGGTCCGGGGAACACCGGGGAGCTGTTTTTT. It is translated as CASSIGPGNTGELFF. The chain has TRBV19 and TRBJ2-2, with D hard to call. Per the germline V gene, CDR1 is LNHDA and CDR2 is SQIVND (reference sequence). The CDR3 has 15 amino acids. V lost 3 bases, J lost 1 base, and 9 bases lay in between.